This is a list of T cell receptor beta chains from one sample in a study of cytomegalovirus exposure and HLA in healthy donors. Profiling relied on immunoSEQ multiplex PCR, and the TCRdb table lists in-frame clones only, not all of them. The table lists about 250,000 clones, over 75% of them singletons, with around 12% in the top ten. Specimen: PBMCs. These receptors were collected from a man younger than 30 in good health and CMV-seropositive. Each CDR3 is given with its conserved first and last residue. The order of the fields is V gene, clone size, J gene, D gene, CDR3 DNA, CDR3 protein. The D gene is left open where the match is weak. A row's size may be missing; if present it is once, few, many or a size class.

TRBV28	-	TRBJ2-1	-	TGTGCCAGCAGTCCCGACCCTAGCTACAATGAGCAGTTCTTC	CASSPDPSYNEQFF
TRBV7-9	-	TRBJ2-1	-	TGTGCCAGCTCAGAAAGCTCCTACAATGAGCAGTTCTTC	CASSESSYNEQFF
TRBV5-1	once	TRBJ2-7	TRBD2	TGCGCCAGCATCCCTTTTGCGGGAGCGACGGGGGAGCAGTACTTC	CASIPFAGATGEQYF
TRBV29-1	-	TRBJ2-3	-	TGCAGCGTTGAAGTAAACAGTAGAGTGACAGATACGCAGTATTTT	CSVEVNSRVTDTQYF
TRBV28	-	TRBJ2-2	-	TGTGCCAGCAGTTTAACGCAGGGGAGAAAAAGGATAGCCGGGGAGCTGTTTTTT	CASSLTQGRKRIAGELFF
TRBV5-1	-	TRBJ2-7	TRBD1	TGCGCCAGCAGCTTGAACAGGGGGCTTAGCGAGCAGTACTTC	CASSLNRGLSEQYF
TRBV19	-	TRBJ2-4	-	TGTGCCAGTAGTATAGGGGGAGAGGGAAACATTCAGTACTTC	CASSIGGEGNIQYF
TRBV7-9	-	TRBJ2-1	TRBD1	TGTGCCAGCACCTTACCAGGGACAGGGAATACGTATGAGCAGTTCTTC	CASTLPGTGNTYEQFF
TRBV6-5	-	TRBJ1-5	-	TGTGCCAGCAGTTACTCCTCGGGGTCGCCCCAGCATTTT	CASSYSSGSPQHF
TRBV6-6	-	TRBJ2-7	-	TGTGCCAGCAGTTACTCGATTGAGGCCGCCTACGAGCAGTACTTC	CASSYSIEAAYEQYF
TRBV11-3	-	TRBJ2-3	TRBD2	TGTGCCAGCAGCCCGCGGACTAGGAGCTCTAGCACAGATACGCAGTATTTT	CASSPRTRSSSTDTQYF
TRBV30	-	TRBJ1-3	-	TGTGCCTGGGGGCAGGGGACCTCTGGAAACACCATATATTTT	CAWGQGTSGNTIYF
TRBV5-1	-	TRBJ1-3	TRBD1	TGCGCCAGCAGCTCAAGACAGGGGGCGGGCGGAAACACCATATATTTT	CASSSRQGAGGNTIYF
TRBV6-1	-	TRBJ2-1	TRBD2	TGTGCCAGCAGTGAAACTAGCGGGAGTTCCAGTGAGCAGTTCTTC	CASSETSGSSSEQFF
TRBV5-1	-	TRBJ2-7	-	TGCGCCAGCAGCGACGGACTGACCACCTACGAGCAGTACTTC	CASSDGLTTYEQYF
TRBV7-2	-	TRBJ1-3	-	TGTGCCAGCAGCTCCCGCAGGGTCGGAAACACCATATATTTT	CASSSRRVGNTIYF
TRBV11-2	-	TRBJ1-2	-	TGTGCCAGCAGCTTAGAGGAGCGTGGCTACACCTTC	CASSLEERGYTF
TRBV5-6	-	TRBJ1-1	-	TGTGCCAGCAGCTTGGAAGGGTCGGCTTTCTTT	CASSLEGSAFF
TRBV29-1	-	TRBJ2-3	-	TGCAGCGTTGAATCCGCCACAGATACGCAGTATTTT	CSVESATDTQYF
TRBV5-1	once	TRBJ2-1	-	TGCGCCAGCAGCCACCCAACAGGGAATGAGCAGTTCTTC	CASSHPTGNEQFF
TRBV6-1	-	TRBJ1-3	-	TGTGCCAGCAGTGAAGGTCCTAGCGGTGGAAACACCATATATTTT	CASSEGPSGGNTIYF
TRBV27	-	TRBJ2-4	TRBD1	TGTGCCAGCAGTTTACGGACAGGGGGCTTGGGAAACATTCAGTACTTC	CASSLRTGGLGNIQYF
TRBV5-6	-	TRBJ2-1	TRBD2	TGTGCCAGCAGCTTGCCCGACCGTGGCGGGAGGGCCAATGAGCAGTTCTTC	CASSLPDRGGRANEQFF
TRBV6-5	-	TRBJ2-5	-	TGTGCCAACCACCGGACAGCCCAAGAGACCCAGTACTTC	CANHRTAQETQYF